The clone carrying this TCR beta chain has only one observation. Its cognate antigen is unknown. These data are taken from a study of shared clonotypes between healthy human individuals. Study results and caveats: Few donors restricted represented genetic and exposure-history diversity. Between a few donors, naive CD4 clonotypes were shared at a level of around 4.8%.

With 0 bases removed from V and 11 bases from J, the gap between germline ends came to 20 bases. CDR3 length: 15 amino acids. Germline loops: CDR1 SGHNT, CDR2 YYREEE (reference sequence). Using immunoSEQ multiplex PCR, the repertoire was profiled, and TCRdb retains in-frame clones only, with some absent. This sample has 2 million to 2.5 million clones, with 90% to 95% found just once. Investigators divided CD4+ cells into CD45RA+ naive and CD45RA-negative memory subsets. V usage is TRBV5-4 and J usage is TRBJ1-1; no clear D gene. The sequenced sample consisted of naive CD4+ T cells from PBMCs. Indicated subset: CD45RA+ positively selected. The TCR comes from a man between 18 and 35 years old in good health. Some clones in this sample may be carry-over from other donors' samples. This CDR3 is CASSLGGAQSDSAFF. CDR3 bases: TGTGCCAGCAGCTTGGGGGGAGCCCAGTCGGATTCGGCTTTCTTT. Full variable domain (outside the CDR3, taken from reference TRBV5-4 and TRBJ1-1): ETGVTQSPTHLIKTRGQQVTLRCSSQSGHNTVSWYQQALGQGPQFIFQYYREEENGRGNFPPRFSGLQFPNYSSELNVNALELDDSALYLCASSLGGAQSDSAFFGQGTRLTVV.